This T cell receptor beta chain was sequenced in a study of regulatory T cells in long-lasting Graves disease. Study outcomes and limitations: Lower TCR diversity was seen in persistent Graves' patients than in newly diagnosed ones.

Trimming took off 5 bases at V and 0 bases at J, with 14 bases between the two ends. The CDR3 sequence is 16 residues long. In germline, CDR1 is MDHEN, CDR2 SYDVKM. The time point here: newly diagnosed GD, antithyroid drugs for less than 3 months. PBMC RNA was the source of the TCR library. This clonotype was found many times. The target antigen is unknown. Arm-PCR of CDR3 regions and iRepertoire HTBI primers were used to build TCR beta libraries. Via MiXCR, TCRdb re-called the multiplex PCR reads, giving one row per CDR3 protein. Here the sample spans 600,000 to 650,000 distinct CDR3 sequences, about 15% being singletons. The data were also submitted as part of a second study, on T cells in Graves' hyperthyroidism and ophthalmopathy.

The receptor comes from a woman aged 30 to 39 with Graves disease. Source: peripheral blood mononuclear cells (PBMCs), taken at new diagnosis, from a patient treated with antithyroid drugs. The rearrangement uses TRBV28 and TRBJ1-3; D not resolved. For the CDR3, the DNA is TGTGCCAGCAGTCCGAAGATGAGAGTCTCTGGAAACACCATATATTTT. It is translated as CASSPKMRVSGNTIYF.